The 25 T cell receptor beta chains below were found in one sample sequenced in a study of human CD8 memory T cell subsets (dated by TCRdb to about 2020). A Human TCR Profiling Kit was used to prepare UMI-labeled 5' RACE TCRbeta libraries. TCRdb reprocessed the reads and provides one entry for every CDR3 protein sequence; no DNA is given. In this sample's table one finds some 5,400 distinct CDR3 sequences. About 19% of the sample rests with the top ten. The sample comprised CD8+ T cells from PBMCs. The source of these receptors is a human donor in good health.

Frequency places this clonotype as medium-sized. CDR3 sequence: CAIRATGGEGEAFF. The rearrangement joins TRBV10-3 to TRBJ1-1; TCRdb selects TRBD1, and the lack of DNA leaves this call unchecked. The germline V gene has CDR1 ENHRY and CDR2 SYGVKD. The CDR3 covers 14 residues.

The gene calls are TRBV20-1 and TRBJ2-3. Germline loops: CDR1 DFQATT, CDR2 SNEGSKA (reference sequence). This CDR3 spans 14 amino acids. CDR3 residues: CSASSGVGTDTQYF.

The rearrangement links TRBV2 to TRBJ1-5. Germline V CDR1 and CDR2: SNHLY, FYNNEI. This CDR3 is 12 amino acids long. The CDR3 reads CASGFLGQPQHF.

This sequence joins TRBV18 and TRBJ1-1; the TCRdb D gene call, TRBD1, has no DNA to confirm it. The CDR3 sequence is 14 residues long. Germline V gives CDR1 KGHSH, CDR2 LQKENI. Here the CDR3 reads CASRTNGRDTEAFF.

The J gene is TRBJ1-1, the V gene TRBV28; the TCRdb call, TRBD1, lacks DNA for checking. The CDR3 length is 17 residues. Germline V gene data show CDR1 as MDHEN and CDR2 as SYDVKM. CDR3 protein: CASSLLNPGLGNTEAFF.

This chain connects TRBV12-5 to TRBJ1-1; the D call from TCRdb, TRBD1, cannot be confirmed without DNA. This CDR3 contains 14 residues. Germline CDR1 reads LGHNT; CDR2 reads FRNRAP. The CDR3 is CASGLTGGNTEAFF.

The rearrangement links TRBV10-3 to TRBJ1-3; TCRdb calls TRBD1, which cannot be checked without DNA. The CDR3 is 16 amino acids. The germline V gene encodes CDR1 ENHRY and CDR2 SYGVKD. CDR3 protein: CAISEPDRPSGNTIYF.

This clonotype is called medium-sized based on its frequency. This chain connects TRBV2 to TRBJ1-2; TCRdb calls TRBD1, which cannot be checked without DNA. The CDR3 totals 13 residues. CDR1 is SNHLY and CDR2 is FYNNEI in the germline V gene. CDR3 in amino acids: CASSEVKDSGYTF.

The CDR3 loop is CASSLSDQNPQYF. The chain links TRBV27 to TRBJ2-7. The CDR3 is 13 residues long. Germline lookup yields CDR1 MNHEY and CDR2 SMNVEV (reference sequence).

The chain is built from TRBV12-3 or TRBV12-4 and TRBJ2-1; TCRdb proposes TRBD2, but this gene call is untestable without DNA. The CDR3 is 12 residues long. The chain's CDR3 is CASSGGLHEQFF.

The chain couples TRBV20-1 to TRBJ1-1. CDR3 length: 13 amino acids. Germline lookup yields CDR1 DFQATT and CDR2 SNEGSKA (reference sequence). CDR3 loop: CSAIPVLNTEAFF.

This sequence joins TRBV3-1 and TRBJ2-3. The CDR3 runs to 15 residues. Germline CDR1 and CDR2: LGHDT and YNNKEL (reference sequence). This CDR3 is CASSQEGDFDYTQYF.

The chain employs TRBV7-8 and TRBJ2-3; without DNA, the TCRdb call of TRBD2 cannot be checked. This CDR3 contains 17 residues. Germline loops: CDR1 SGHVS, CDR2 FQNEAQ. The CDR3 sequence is CASSLTTSGTRGDTQYF. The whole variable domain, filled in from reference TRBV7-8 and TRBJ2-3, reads GAGVSQSPRYKVAKRGQDVALRCDPISGHVSLFWYQQALGQGPEFLTYFQNEAQLDKSGLPSDRFFAERPEGSVSTLKIQRTQQEDSAVYLCASSLTTSGTRGDTQYFGPGTRLTVL.

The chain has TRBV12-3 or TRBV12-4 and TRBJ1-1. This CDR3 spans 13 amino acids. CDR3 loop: CASSLMGNTEAFF.

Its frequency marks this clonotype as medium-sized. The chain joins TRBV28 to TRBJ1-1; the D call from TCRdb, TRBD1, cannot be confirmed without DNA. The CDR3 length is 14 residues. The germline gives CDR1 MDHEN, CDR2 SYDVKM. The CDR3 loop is CASSSPPEGGEAFF.

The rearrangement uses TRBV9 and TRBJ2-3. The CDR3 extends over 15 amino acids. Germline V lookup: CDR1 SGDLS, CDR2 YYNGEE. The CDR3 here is CASSVQHRITDTQYF.

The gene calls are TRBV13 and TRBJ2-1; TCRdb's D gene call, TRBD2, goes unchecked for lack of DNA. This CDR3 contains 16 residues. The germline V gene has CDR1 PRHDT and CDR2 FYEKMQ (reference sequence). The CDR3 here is CASSLGGLARYNEQFF.

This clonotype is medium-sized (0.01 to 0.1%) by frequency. CDR3 loop: CSARDHGSGGRSYEQYF. The rearrangement uses TRBV20-1 and TRBJ2-7; the D call of TRBD2 rests on TCRdb alone, since no DNA is present to check it. CDR3 length equals 17 residues. Germline loops: CDR1 DFQATT, CDR2 SNEGSKA (reference sequence).

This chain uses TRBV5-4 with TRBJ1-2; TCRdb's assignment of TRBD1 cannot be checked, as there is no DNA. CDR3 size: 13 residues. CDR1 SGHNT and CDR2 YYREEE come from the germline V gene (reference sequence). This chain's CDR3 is CASRDREVYGYTF.

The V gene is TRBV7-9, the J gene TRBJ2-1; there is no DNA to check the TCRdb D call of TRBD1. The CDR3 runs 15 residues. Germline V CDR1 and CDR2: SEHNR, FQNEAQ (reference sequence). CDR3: CASSTTAGQYNEQFF.

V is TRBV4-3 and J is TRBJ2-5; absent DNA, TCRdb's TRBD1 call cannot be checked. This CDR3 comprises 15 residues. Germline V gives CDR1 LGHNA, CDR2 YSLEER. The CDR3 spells CASSQFGTGAETQYF.

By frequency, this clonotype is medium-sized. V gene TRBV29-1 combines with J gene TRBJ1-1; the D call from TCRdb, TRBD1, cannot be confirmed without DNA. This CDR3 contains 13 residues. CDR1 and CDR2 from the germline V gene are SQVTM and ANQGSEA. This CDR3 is CSDSREVWTEAFF.

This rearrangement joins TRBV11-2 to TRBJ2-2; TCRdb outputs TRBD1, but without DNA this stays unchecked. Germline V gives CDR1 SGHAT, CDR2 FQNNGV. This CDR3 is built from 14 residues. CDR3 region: CASSLLQGGGELFF.

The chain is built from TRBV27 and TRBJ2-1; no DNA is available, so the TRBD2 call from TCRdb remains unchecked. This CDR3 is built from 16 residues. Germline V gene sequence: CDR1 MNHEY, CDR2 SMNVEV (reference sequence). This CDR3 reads CASSLSGAGGRNEQFF.

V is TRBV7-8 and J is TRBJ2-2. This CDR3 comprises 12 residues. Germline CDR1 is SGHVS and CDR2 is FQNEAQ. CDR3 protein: CASRTNTGELFF.